This T cell receptor (beta chain) was profiled in a study of blood T cell repertoires in COVID-19. Per the germline V gene, CDR1 is SGHNT and CDR2 is YYREEE (reference sequence). This CDR3 spans 13 amino acids. V was cut by 0 bases and J by 8 bases, with 10 bases left in between. In the study's own analysis: From reference gene primer amplification, estimates of nucleated cell counts were derived. Assay: immunoSEQ multiplex PCR; the TCRdb copy retains only in-frame clones and omits some. V and J calls and clone size are copied from that table; D and trimming were computed from the DNA. The table has some 170,000 clones, about 87% seen once.

The sequence derives from a woman aged 45 to 65 with acute or convalescent COVID-19. The sequencing sample was made of peripheral blood. The rearrangement links TRBV5-4 to TRBJ2-3; possible D gene TRBD2, 5 bases. CDR3 bases: TGTGCCAGCAGCTTGGGGGGAGTCGGTACGCAGTATTTT. It codes for CASSLGGVGTQYF.